The 23 T cell receptor beta chains below come from one sample, sequenced in a study of blood T cell repertoires in COVID-19. TCRdb's table, derived via immunoSEQ multiplex PCR, lists solely in-frame clones and lacks some. The repertoire holds fewer than 70,000 clones, with more than 60% as singletons. The material sequenced was peripheral blood. Receptors were obtained from a human donor in a cohort sampled during active COVID-19.

This sequence joins TRBV30 and TRBJ2-7; 11 bases match TRBD2. The germline CDR1 and CDR2 sequences are GTSNPN and SVGIG (reference sequence). The CDR3 covers 14 residues. The V and J ends lost 1 base and 2 bases, in that order; junction bases with no gene match: 1. In nucleotides, the CDR3 is TGTGCCTGGAGTGGACTAGCGGGGACCTACGAGCAGTACTTC. Translating it yields CAWSGLAGTYEQYF.

This chain uses TRBV2 with TRBJ2-7; D perhaps matches TRBD1 (6 bases). V shed 11 bases and J shed 2 bases, with 19 bases lying between them. CDR1 and CDR2 from the germline V gene are SNHLY and FYNNEI. This CDR3 has 14 residues. This CDR3 is CALTIRDRTYEQYF. CDR3 DNA: TGTGCCCTGACTATACGAGACAGGACCTACGAGCAGTACTTC. The variable domain in full, completed from reference TRBV2 and TRBJ2-7, reads EPEVTQTPSHQVTQMGQEVILRCVPISNHLYFYWYRQILGQKVEFLVSFYNNEISEKSEIFDDQFSVERPDGSNFTLKIRSTKLEDSAMYFCALTIRDRTYEQYFGPGTRLTVT.

CDR3 nucleotide sequence: TGTGCCAGCAGCTTAGAGGGGGTTATGGAGGAAAAACTGTTTTTT. Its translation is CASSLEGVMEEKLFF. The J gene is TRBJ1-4, the V gene TRBV7-8, with D possibly matching TRBD1 (6 bases). V shed 1 base and J shed 8 bases, with 14 bases lying between them. CDR1 and CDR2 from the germline V gene are SGHVS and FQNEAQ. CDR3 size: 15 residues.

This clone has just one count. The chain employs TRBV7-3 and TRBJ1-4; 9 bases match TRBD1. CDR3 size: 16 residues. The V gene's germline CDR1 is SGHTA and CDR2 FQGTGA. V shed 0 bases and J 5 bases; nucleotides not matched to a gene: 4. The CDR3 DNA reads as TGTGCCAGCAGCTTAACCGGGGGACAGGGCAATGAAAAACTGTTTTTT. Translating it yields CASSLTGGQGNEKLFF.

The chain carries TRBV25-1 and TRBJ2-7; D ambiguous. CDR3 length: 11 residues. Trimming left V 3 bases short and J 3 bases short, with 3 bases between. Germline CDR1 is MGHDK and CDR2 is SYGVNS. CDR3 nucleotides: TGTGCCAGCAGTGACAGCTACGAGCAGTACTTC. This encodes CASSDSYEQYF.

The CDR3 loop reads CASSQQYEQYF. The CDR3, as DNA: TGTGCCAGCAGCCAACAGTACGAGCAGTACTTC. This chain links TRBV7-8 with TRBJ2-7; D ambiguous. CDR1 SGHVS and CDR2 FQNEAQ come from the germline V gene. Between the trimmed V and J ends, which lost 5 bases and 4 bases, there was a span of 6 bases. The CDR3 spans 11 residues. Full variable domain (missing parts from reference TRBV7-8 and TRBJ2-7): GAGVSQSPRYKVAKRGQDVALRCDPISGHVSLFWYQQALGQGPEFLTYFQNEAQLDKSGLPSDRFFAERPEGSVSTLKIQRTQQEDSAVYLCASSQQYEQYFGPGTRLTVT.

This clone has just a few counts. Other DNA sequences in this sample translate to the same CDR3. This chain links TRBV5-1 with TRBJ2-1, with 9 bases identical to TRBD2. CDR1 SGHRS and CDR2 YFSETQ come from the germline V gene. V was pared by 1 base and J by 1 base, with 3 bases of the junction left unmatched. CDR3 length equals 16 residues. The CDR3 nucleotides are TGCGCCAGCAGCTTGACCAGCGGGGGGTCCTACAATGAGCAGTTCTTC. The encoded protein is CASSLTSGGSYNEQFF.

The chain uses TRBV20-1 and TRBJ2-7; the D is unclear. The CDR3 length is 13 residues. Germline V gives CDR1 DFQATT, CDR2 SNEGSKA (reference sequence). Trimming removed 3 bases at V and 3 bases at J, with 12 bases between. The CDR3 protein is CSASSVASYEQYF. CDR3 DNA: TGCAGTGCTAGTTCCGTCGCTAGCTACGAGCAGTACTTC.

This clone has a single count. In DNA, the CDR3 is TGTGCCAGTGGGACAGCGGGTTACGAGCAGTACTTC. Protein product: CASGTAGYEQYF. This chain connects TRBV28 to TRBJ2-7; a possible D gene is TRBD1 (7 bases). The CDR3 covers 12 residues. With 9 bases removed from V and 4 bases from J, the gap between germline ends came to 13 bases. From germline, CDR1 is MDHEN and CDR2 SYDVKM.

The genes are TRBV6-4 and TRBJ2-7; TRBD2 matches at 7 bases. The CDR3 is 16 amino acids. Per the germline V gene, CDR1 is MRHNA and CDR2 is SNTAGT. Germline trimming cut 2 bases from V and 3 bases from J; bases unmatched to any gene: 10. Here the CDR3 DNA reads TGTGCCAGCAGTGACCCGAACGGGGGGACGGTCTACGAGCAGTACTTC. It yields the protein CASSDPNGGTVYEQYF.

This clone has just a few counts. The rearrangement links TRBV27 to TRBJ2-7; 9 bases line up with TRBD1. This CDR3 spans 15 amino acids. Per the germline V gene, CDR1 is MNHEY and CDR2 is SMNVEV (reference sequence). With 3 bases clipped from V and 0 bases from J, the junction kept 3 bases outside the gene matches. CDR3 sequence reads: CASSLDRGGSYEQYF. CDR3 DNA: TGTGCCAGCAGTTTGGACAGGGGCGGCTCCTACGAGCAGTACTTC.

V and J are TRBV5-1 and TRBJ2-7; D call uncertain. V lost 0 bases to trimming and J lost 0 bases, with 10 bases between them. Germline-derived CDR1 and CDR2 are SGHRS and YFSETQ. There are 15 residues in the CDR3. CDR3: CASSLEPTSSYEQYF. DNA for the CDR3: TGCGCCAGCAGCTTGGAACCAACGAGCTCCTACGAGCAGTACTTC.

This clone was observed a handful of times. CDR3 in amino acids: CASSAGTGMSFQPQHF. The CDR3, as DNA: TGTGCCAGTAGTGCCGGGACAGGCATGTCATTTCAGCCCCAGCATTTT. The chain couples TRBV19 to TRBJ1-5; 8 nucleotides align to TRBD1. CDR1 and CDR2 (germline): LNHDA, SQIVND (reference sequence). The V segment lost 5 bases and the J segment 6 bases; nucleotides outside the gene matches: 12. CDR3 size: 16 residues. The whole variable domain, remainder taken from reference TRBV19 and TRBJ1-5, is DGGITQSPKYLFRKEGQNVTLSCEQNLNHDAMYWYRQDPGQGLRLIYYSQIVNDFQKGDIAEGYSVSREKKESFPLTVTSAQKNPTAFYLCASSAGTGMSFQPQHFGDGTRLSIL.

The gene calls are TRBV27 and TRBJ2-7; D may be TRBD2 (6 bases). The CDR3 consists of 15 residues. Deletions cut 6 bases from V and 4 bases from J, with 19 bases between. The germline CDR1 and CDR2 sequences are MNHEY and SMNVEV (reference sequence). The CDR3 DNA reads as TGTGCCAGCAGGTACACGGGGCGGGGAGGATACGAGCAGTACTTC. Protein sequence: CASRYTGRGGYEQYF.

This chain joins TRBV30 and TRBJ1-2; D is uncertain. This CDR3 spans 11 amino acids. Trimming took 1 base from V and 4 from J, leaving 4 bases between them. Looked up from germline, CDR1 is GTSNPN and CDR2 is SVGIG (reference sequence). CDR3 coding DNA: TGTGCCTGGAGTGAACTCTATGGCTACACCTTC. Its protein is CAWSELYGYTF. The full variable domain, rest sourced from reference TRBV30 and TRBJ1-2, is SQTIHQWPATLVQPVGSPLSLECTVEGTSNPNLYWYRQAAGRGLQLLFYSVGIGQISSEVPQNLSASRPQDRQFILSSKKLLLSDSGFYLCAWSELYGYTFGSGTRLTVV.

This clone was counted once. The V call is TRBV11-2, the J call TRBJ1-1, with a possible D match to TRBD1 (6 bases). This CDR3 contains 15 residues. CDR1 and CDR2 (germline): SGHAT, FQNNGV. V lost 6 bases and J lost 1, with 15 bases in between. CDR3 nucleotides: TGTGCCAGCAGACCCTTAAACAGGGCGAACACTGAAGCTTTCTTT. Its protein product is CASRPLNRANTEAFF.

This chain connects TRBV5-5 to TRBJ2-7; 7 bases map to TRBD1. V dropped 1 base and J dropped 5; count of bases not matched to a gene: 6. The germline CDR1 and CDR2 sequences are SGHKS and YYEKEE (reference sequence). The CDR3 is 14 residues long. The DNA for the CDR3 is TGTGCCAGCAGCTTGTGGCAGGGGGTGGACGAGCAGTACTTC. Its protein product is CASSLWQGVDEQYF.

The chain links TRBV2 to TRBJ2-6; 10 bases align to TRBD1. Trimming removed 11 bases from V and 3 bases from J; junction bases left unmatched: 1. Germline CDR1 SNHLY, CDR2 FYNNEI. The CDR3 totals 13 residues. In DNA, the CDR3 is TGTGCCGGGACAGGGGATGGGGCCAACGTCCTGACTTTC. Encoded protein: CAGTGDGANVLTF. The full variable domain, its missing parts supplied by reference TRBV2 and TRBJ2-6, is EPEVTQTPSHQVTQMGQEVILRCVPISNHLYFYWYRQILGQKVEFLVSFYNNEISEKSEIFDDQFSVERPDGSNFTLKIRSTKLEDSAMYFCAGTGDGANVLTFGAGSRLTVL.

The chain joins TRBV27 to TRBJ2-3; D might be TRBD2 (6 bases). The germline V gene encodes CDR1 MNHEY and CDR2 SMNVEV (reference sequence). This CDR3 contains 14 residues. The germline V and J ends were trimmed by 8 bases and 1 base, with 13 bases remaining between them. The CDR3 nucleotides read TGTGCCAGCGGGTCGCGGGGAGGCACAGATACGCAGTATTTT. It translates to CASGSRGGTDTQYF.

This clone has a single count. The chain employs TRBV7-9 and TRBJ2-7; a possible D gene is TRBD2 (5 bases). V dropped 5 bases and J dropped 5 bases, with 13 bases sitting between them. The CDR3 is made up of 13 amino acids. Germline values: CDR1 SEHNR, CDR2 FQNEAQ (reference sequence). This chain's CDR3 is CASSPSGSDEQYF. Written as DNA, the CDR3 is TGTGCCAGCAGCCCCTCGGGGTCGGACGAGCAGTACTTC.

This clone was detected a few times. The chain uses TRBV6-5 and TRBJ2-7, with 8 bases fitting TRBD1. Germline assignment: CDR1 MNHEY and CDR2 SVGAGI. The CDR3 contains 15 residues. V was pared by 6 bases and J by 3 bases, with 10 bases of the junction left unmatched. The CDR3 loop reads CASSPSGQGVYEQYF. The CDR3 nucleotides read TGTGCCAGCAGCCCCTCTGGACAGGGTGTCTACGAGCAGTACTTC.

The chain uses TRBV6-6 and TRBJ1-2; TRBD1 matches at 8 bases. Germline V lookup: CDR1 MNHNY, CDR2 SVGAGI (reference sequence). This CDR3 has 15 residues. V dropped 7 bases and J dropped 0; count of bases not matched to a gene: 7. For the CDR3, the DNA is TGTGCCAGCACTCAATCGACAGGGGCTAACTATGGCTACACCTTC. It is translated as CASTQSTGANYGYTF.

The J gene is TRBJ2-7, the V gene TRBV4-3; 8 positions match TRBD1. The germline gives CDR1 LGHNA, CDR2 YSLEER. This CDR3 comprises 17 residues. Trimming took 1 base from V and 4 from J; bases not matched to a gene: 12. DNA of the CDR3: TGCGCCAGCAGCCAAGTCGTCGGACAGGGTTTTTTTTACGAGCAGTACTTC. Protein: CASSQVVGQGFFYEQYF.